This TCR beta chain was recovered during a study of cytomegalovirus exposure and HLA in healthy donors. The PCR made use of 60 Vbeta and 13 Jbeta primers. Generated by immunoSEQ multiplex PCR, the TCRdb table keeps only in-frame clones and is missing some. Recorded for this sample: some 130,000 clones. Germline V gene data show CDR1 as SGHTA and CDR2 as FQGTGA. This CDR3 has 14 residues. Trimming cost V 2 bases and J 4 bases, with 11 bases left between them. Though nominally healthy at sampling, donors likely had unrecorded immune exposures. The genes are TRBV7-3 and TRBJ1-1, with D possibly being TRBD1 (5 bases). The clonotype was recovered from a woman aged 40 to 50 in good health and CMV-seronegative. The sequenced sample was PBMCs. The CDR3 bases are TGTGCCAGCAGCTTATTGGGGGGTAGCACTGAAGCTTTCTTT. Encoded protein: CASSLLGGSTEAFF.